This paragraph covers one T cell receptor (beta chain) sequence. Reanalyzing the 5' RACE reads, TCRdb keeps one entry per CDR3 protein, without DNA. Its table lists about 400,000 distinct CDR3 sequences. This specimen belongs to a study of T cells expressing NK-cell markers. The sample taken for sequencing was blood T cells: a sorted CD56 or NKG2C T cell subset, CD4+ or CD8+ T cells, or bulk PBMC T cells (not recorded which). The receptor was derived from a woman in her forties or fifties in good health.

The CDR3 loop is CASGRQGFMNTEAFF. The chain couples TRBV7-9 to TRBJ1-1. This CDR3 region has 15 residues. The germline V gene encodes CDR1 SEHNR and CDR2 FQNEAQ (reference sequence).